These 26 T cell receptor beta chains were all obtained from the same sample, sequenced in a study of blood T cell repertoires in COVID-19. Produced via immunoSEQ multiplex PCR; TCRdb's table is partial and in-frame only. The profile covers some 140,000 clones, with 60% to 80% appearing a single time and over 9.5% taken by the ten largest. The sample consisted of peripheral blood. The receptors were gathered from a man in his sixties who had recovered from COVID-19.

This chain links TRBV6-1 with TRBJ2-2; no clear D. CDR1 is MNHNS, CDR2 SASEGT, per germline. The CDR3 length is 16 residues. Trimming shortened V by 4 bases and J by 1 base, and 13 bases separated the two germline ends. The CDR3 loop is CASSAFLAGNTGELFF. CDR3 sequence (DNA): TGTGCCAGCAGTGCGTTCCTGGCAGGGAACACCGGGGAGCTGTTTTTT.

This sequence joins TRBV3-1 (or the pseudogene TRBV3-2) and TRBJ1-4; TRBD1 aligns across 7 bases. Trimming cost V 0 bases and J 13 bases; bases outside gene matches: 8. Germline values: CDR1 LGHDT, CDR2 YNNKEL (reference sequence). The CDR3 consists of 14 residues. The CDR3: CASSQDIAGGRLFF. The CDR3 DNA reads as TGTGCCAGCAGCCAAGATATAGCAGGGGGAAGACTGTTTTTT.

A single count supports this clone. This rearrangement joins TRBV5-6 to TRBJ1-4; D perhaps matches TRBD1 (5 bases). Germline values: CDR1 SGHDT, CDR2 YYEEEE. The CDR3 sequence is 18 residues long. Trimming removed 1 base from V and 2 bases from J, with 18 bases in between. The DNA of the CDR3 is TGTGCCAGCAGCTTGAGGTACGGGACTTATTCGACTAATGAAAAACTGTTTTTT. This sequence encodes CASSLRYGTYSTNEKLFF. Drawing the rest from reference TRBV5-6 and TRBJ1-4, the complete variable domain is DAGVTQSPTHLIKTRGQQVTLRCSPKSGHDTVSWYQQALGQGPQFIFQYYEEEERQRGNFPDRFSGHQFPNYSSELNVNALLLGDSALYLCASSLRYGTYSTNEKLFFGSGTQLSVL.

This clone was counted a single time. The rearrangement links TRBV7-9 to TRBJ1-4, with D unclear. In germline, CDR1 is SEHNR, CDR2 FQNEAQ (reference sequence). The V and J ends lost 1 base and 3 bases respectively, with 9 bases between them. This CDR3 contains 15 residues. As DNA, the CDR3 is TGTGCCAGCAGCTTAGGCCGGGTGGCTAATGAAAAACTGTTTTTT. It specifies CASSLGRVANEKLFF.

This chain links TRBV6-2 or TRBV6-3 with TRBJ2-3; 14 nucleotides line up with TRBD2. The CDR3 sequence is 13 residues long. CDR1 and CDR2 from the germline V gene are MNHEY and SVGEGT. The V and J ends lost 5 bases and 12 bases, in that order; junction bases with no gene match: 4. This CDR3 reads CASSPGTSGRQYF. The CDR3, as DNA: TGTGCCAGCAGTCCCGGGACTAGCGGGAGACAGTATTTT.

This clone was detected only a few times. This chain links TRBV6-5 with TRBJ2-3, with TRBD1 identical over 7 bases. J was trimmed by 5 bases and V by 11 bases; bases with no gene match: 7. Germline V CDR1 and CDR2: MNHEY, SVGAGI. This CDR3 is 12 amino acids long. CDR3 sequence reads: CALTGRGDTQYF. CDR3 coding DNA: TGTGCCCTGACAGGGCGCGGAGATACGCAGTATTTT.

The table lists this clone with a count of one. The DNA of the CDR3 is TGTGCCAGCAGCGCCCTGGGGGGAGGGAGGGCAGATACGCAGTATTTT. It specifies CASSALGGGRADTQYF. The chain recombines TRBV9 with TRBJ2-3, with 7 bases matching TRBD2. The junction had 11 bases not matched to a gene; V was cut back by 3 bases and J by 4 bases. Germline V CDR1 and CDR2: SGDLS, YYNGEE. The CDR3 extends over 16 amino acids.

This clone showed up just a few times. The CDR3 bases are TGTGCCAGCAGCGTAGGGACAGGGGGCTCCTACGAGCAGTACTTC. This gives the protein CASSVGTGGSYEQYF. This chain connects TRBV9 to TRBJ2-7, with 10 nucleotides matching TRBD1. V gave up 0 bases and J gave up 0 bases; unmatched junction bases: 0. The CDR3 is made up of 15 amino acids. Germline V gives CDR1 SGDLS, CDR2 YYNGEE. Drawing the rest from reference TRBV9 and TRBJ2-7, the complete variable domain is DSGVTQTPKHLITATGQRVTLRCSPRSGDLSVYWYQQSLDQGLQFLIQYYNGEERAKGNILERFSAQQFPDLHSELNLSSLELGDSALYFCASSVGTGGSYEQYFGPGTRLTVT.

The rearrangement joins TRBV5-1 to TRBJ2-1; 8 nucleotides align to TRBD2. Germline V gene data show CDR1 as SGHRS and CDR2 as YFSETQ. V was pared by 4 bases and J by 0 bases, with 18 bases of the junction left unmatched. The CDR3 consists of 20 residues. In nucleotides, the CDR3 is TGCGCCAGCAGCCTGGAGTCCGGCGGGAGGCCGTTTAGCTCCTACAATGAGCAGTTCTTC. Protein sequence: CASSLESGGRPFSSYNEQFF.

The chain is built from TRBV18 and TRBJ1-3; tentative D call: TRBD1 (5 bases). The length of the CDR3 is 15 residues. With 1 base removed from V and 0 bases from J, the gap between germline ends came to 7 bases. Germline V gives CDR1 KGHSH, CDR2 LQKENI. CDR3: CASSPRQGSGNTIYF. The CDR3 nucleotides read TGTGCCAGCTCACCACGTCAGGGCTCTGGAAACACCATATATTTT.

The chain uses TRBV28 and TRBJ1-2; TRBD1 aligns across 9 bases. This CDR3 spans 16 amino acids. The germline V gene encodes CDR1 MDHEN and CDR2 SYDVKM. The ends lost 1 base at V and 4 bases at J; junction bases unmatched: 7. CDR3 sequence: CASSLYRDRDGYGYTF. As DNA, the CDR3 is TGTGCCAGCAGTTTATATCGGGACAGGGACGGCTATGGCTACACCTTC.

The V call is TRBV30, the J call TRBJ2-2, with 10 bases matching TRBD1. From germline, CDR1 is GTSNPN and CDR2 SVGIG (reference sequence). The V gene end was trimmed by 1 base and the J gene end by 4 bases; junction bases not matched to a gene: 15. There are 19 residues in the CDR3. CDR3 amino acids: CAWSGNFRQGASITGELFF. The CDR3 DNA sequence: TGTGCCTGGAGTGGCAACTTCCGACAGGGGGCGTCGATCACCGGGGAGCTGTTTTTT.

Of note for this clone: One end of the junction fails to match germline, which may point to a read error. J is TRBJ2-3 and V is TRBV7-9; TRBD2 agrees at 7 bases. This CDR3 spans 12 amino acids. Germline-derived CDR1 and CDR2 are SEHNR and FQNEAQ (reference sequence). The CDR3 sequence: CSGGFSTDTQYF. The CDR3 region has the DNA TGCTCCGGGGGGTTTAGCACAGATACGCAGTATTTT.

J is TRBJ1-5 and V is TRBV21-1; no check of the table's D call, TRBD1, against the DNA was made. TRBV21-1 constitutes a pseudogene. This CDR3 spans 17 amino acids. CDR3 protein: CASSPTRRGGCNQPQHF. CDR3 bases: TGTGCCAGCAGCCCCACCCGGAGAGGGGGCTGTAATCAGCCCCAGCATTTT.

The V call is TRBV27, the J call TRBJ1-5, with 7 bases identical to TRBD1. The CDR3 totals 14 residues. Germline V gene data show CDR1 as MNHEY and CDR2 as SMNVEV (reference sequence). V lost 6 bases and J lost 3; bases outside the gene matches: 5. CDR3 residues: CASRQGNNNQPQHF. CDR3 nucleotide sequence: TGTGCCAGCAGACAGGGGAACAACAATCAGCCCCAGCATTTT.

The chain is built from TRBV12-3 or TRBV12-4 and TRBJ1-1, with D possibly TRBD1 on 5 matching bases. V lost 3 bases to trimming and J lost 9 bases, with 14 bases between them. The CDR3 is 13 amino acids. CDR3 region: CASSFGERGQAFF. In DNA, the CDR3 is TGTGCCAGCAGTTTTGGAGAAAGGGGCCAAGCTTTCTTT.

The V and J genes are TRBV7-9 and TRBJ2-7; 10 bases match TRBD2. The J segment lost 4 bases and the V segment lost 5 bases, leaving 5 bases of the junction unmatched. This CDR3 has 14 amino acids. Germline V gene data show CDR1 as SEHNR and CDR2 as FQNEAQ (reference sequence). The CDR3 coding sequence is TGTGCCAGCAGCCTGGGACTAGCGCATTACGAGCAGTACTTC. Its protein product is CASSLGLAHYEQYF.

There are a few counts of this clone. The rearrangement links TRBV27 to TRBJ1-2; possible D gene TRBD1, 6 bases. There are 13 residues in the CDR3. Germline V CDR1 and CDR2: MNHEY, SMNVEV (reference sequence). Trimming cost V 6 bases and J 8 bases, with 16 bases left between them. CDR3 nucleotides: TGTGCCAGCAGCTTACAGGGTTTTGGAGGCTACACCTTC. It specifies CASSLQGFGGYTF.

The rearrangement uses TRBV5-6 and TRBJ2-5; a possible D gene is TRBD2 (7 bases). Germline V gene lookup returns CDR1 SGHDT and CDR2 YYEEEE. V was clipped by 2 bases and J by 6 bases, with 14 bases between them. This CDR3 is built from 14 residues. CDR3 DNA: TGTGCCAGCAGCTTAATAAGCGGGACAAAGACCCAGTACTTC. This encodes CASSLISGTKTQYF.

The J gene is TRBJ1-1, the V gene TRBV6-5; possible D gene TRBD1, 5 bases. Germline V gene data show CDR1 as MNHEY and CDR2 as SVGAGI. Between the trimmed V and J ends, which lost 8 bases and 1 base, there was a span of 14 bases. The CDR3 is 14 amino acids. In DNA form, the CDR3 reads TGTGCCAGCGTTCCAGGGTCCGCGAACACTGAAGCTTTCTTT. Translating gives CASVPGSANTEAFF.

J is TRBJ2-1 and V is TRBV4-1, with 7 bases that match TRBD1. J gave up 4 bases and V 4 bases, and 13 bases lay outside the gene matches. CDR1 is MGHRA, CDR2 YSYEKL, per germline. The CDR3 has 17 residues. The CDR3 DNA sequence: TGCGCCAGCAGCCTCTTCGCCGGTGGACAGGCGTACAATGAGCAGTTCTTC. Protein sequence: CASSLFAGGQAYNEQFF.

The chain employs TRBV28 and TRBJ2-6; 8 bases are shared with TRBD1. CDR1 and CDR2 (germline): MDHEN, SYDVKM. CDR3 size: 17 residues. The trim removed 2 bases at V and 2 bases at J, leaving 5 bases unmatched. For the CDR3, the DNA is TGTGCCAGCAGTTTACCCATCAGGGGGCCTGGGGCCAACGTCCTGACTTTC. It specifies CASSLPIRGPGANVLTF. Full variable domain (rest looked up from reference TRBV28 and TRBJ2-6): DVKVTQSSRYLVKRTGEKVFLECVQDMDHENMFWYRQDPGLGLRLIYFSYDVKMKEKGDIPEGYSVSREKKERFSLILESASTNQTSMYLCASSLPIRGPGANVLTFGAGSRLTVL.

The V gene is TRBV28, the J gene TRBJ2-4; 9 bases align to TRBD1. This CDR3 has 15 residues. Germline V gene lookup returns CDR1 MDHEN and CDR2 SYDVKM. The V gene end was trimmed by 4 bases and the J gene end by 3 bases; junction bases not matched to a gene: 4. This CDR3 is CASSSRTGVKNIQYF. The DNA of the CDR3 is TGTGCCAGCAGTTCCAGGACAGGGGTCAAAAACATTCAGTACTTC.

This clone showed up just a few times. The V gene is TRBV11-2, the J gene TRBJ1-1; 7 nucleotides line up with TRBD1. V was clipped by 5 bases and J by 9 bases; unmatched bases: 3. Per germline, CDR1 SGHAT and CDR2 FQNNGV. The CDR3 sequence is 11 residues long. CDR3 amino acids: CASSRGQQAFF. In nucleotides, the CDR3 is TGTGCCAGCAGCCGGGGACAGCAAGCTTTCTTT.

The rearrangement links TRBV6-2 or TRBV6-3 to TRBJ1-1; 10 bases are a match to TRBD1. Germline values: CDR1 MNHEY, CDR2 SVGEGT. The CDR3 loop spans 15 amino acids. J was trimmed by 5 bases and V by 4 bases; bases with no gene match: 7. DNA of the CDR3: TGTGCCAGCAGTTCCATTGGACAGGGGGGGACTGAAGCTTTCTTT. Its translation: CASSSIGQGGTEAFF.

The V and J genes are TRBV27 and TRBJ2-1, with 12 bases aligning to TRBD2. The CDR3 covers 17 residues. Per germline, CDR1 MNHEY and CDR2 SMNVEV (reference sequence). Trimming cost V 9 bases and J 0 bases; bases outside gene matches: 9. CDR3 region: CASLTSGRPSSYNEQFF. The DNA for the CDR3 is TGTGCCAGTTTGACTAGCGGGAGACCGAGCTCCTACAATGAGCAGTTCTTC.